This passage covers 14 T cell receptor beta chains from one sample sequenced in a study of shared clonotypes between healthy human individuals. Produced via immunoSEQ multiplex PCR; TCRdb's table is partial and in-frame only. The table shows roughly 2.5 million clones, with around nine tenths occurring only once. Sequences were obtained from naive CD4+ T cells sorted from blood. Subset described: CD45RA+ positively selected. Every receptor here comes from a man aged 18-30 years in good health.

The chain links TRBV5-6 to TRBJ2-3; D perhaps matches TRBD2 (5 bases). CDR3 length: 13 amino acids. Germline CDR1 is SGHDT and CDR2 is YYEEEE. The V end lost 0 bases, the J end lost 8 bases, and 10 bases lay between the germline ends. CDR3 protein: CASSLADGSTQYF. CDR3 nucleotides: TGTGCCAGCAGCTTGGCCGATGGGAGTACGCAGTATTTT.

V is TRBV19 and J is TRBJ2-3; D remains unclear. The germline V gene encodes CDR1 LNHDA and CDR2 SQIVND (reference sequence). The V end was cut by 6 bases, the J end by 1 base, with 11 bases between. CDR3 length equals 14 residues. The CDR3, as DNA: TGTGCCAGTAGACGGGTCGGCGGCACAGATACGCAGTATTTT. It specifies CASRRVGGTDTQYF.

This clone was seen only once. V and J are TRBV5-5 and TRBJ2-5, with 8 bases aligning to TRBD1. With 0 bases clipped from V and 5 bases from J, the junction kept 15 bases outside the gene matches. The CDR3 runs to 18 residues. Germline V gene lookup returns CDR1 SGHKS and CDR2 YYEKEE (reference sequence). The CDR3 reads CASSLGRWTGQGHETQYF. As DNA, the CDR3 is TGTGCCAGCAGCTTGGGAAGGTGGACAGGACAGGGCCACGAGACCCAGTACTTC.

V usage is TRBV5-1 and J usage is TRBJ2-3, with no clear D. Germline assignment: CDR1 SGHRS and CDR2 YFSETQ. V lost 4 bases to trimming and J lost 5 bases, with 17 bases between them. The CDR3 length is 15 residues. This CDR3 reads CASSRRGGVEDTQYF. CDR3 bases: TGCGCCAGCAGCCGGAGAGGCGGAGTGGAAGATACGCAGTATTTT.

The rearrangement joins TRBV6-1 to TRBJ2-7; 7 bases line up with TRBD1. The CDR3 extends over 16 amino acids. Per the germline V gene, CDR1 is MNHNS and CDR2 is SASEGT. The V gene end was trimmed by 1 base and the J gene end by 3 bases; junction bases not matched to a gene: 9. The CDR3 spells CASSEGVGQRSYEQYF. DNA of the CDR3: TGTGCCAGCAGTGAAGGAGTGGGACAGCGAAGCTACGAGCAGTACTTC.

The chain combines TRBV5-3 with TRBJ1-5; D is uncertain. TRBV5-3 is known as an ORF, though its function is uncertain. Trimming cost V 0 bases and J 6 bases, with 4 bases left between them. The CDR3 is 12 residues long. CDR3 coding DNA: TGTGCCAGAAGCTTGGCGACTCAGCCCCAGCATTTT. It codes for CARSLATQPQHF.

The rearrangement joins TRBV18 to TRBJ2-1; 8 bases agree with TRBD2. Germline V gene data show CDR1 as KGHSH and CDR2 as LQKENI. Trimming took 1 base from V and 16 from J; bases not matched to a gene: 9. The CDR3 contains 13 residues. The CDR3 sequence is CASSPLAGKAVFF. Written as DNA, the CDR3 is TGTGCCAGCTCACCACTAGCGGGAAAAGCCGTATTCTTC. The full variable domain, its missing parts supplied by reference TRBV18 and TRBJ2-1, is NAGVMQNPRHLVRRRGQEARLRCSPMKGHSHVYWYRQLPEEGLKFMVYLQKENIIDESGMPKERFSAEFPKEGPSILRIQQVVRGDSAAYFCASSPLAGKAVFFGPGTRLTVL.

CDR3 DNA sequence: TGCAGCGTAGGACAGGGCCTTGGCACAGATACGCAGTATTTT. Translation: CSVGQGLGTDTQYF. V and J are TRBV29-1 and TRBJ2-3; 8 positions match TRBD1. CDR1 SQVTM and CDR2 ANQGSEA come from the germline V gene. This CDR3 has 14 residues. V was clipped by 6 bases and J by 1 base; unmatched bases: 6.

This clone was observed a single time. The chain uses TRBV4-1 and TRBJ1-1; possible D gene TRBD1, 5 bases. V shed 1 base and J shed 0 bases, with 12 bases lying between them. The CDR3 has 16 amino acids. CDR1 and CDR2 (germline): MGHRA, YSYEKL. CDR3 residues: CASSQVPGQLNTEAFF. For the CDR3, the DNA is TGCGCCAGCAGCCAAGTGCCGGGGCAGCTGAACACTGAAGCTTTCTTT.

The CDR3 sequence is CATSPGRSLRDNEQFF. CDR3 bases: TGTGCCACCAGCCCAGGCAGGTCTCTAAGGGACAATGAGCAGTTCTTC. The chain has TRBV15 and TRBJ2-1; D ambiguous. The V gene lost 5 bases and the J gene lost 5 bases, with 19 bases spanning the gap. The CDR3 totals 16 residues. Germline CDR1 and CDR2: LNHNV and YYDKDF (reference sequence). Supplemented by reference TRBV15 and TRBJ2-1, the full variable domain reads DAMVIQNPRYQVTQFGKPVTLSCSQTLNHNVMYWYQQKSSQAPKLLFHYYDKDFNNEADTPDNFQSRRPNTSFCFLDIRSPGLGDTAMYLCATSPGRSLRDNEQFFGPGTRLTVL.

As concerns this clone: In the same sample, other DNA sequences code for this CDR3. The V gene is TRBV18, the J gene TRBJ1-1; TRBD1 matches 7 bases. There are 14 residues in the CDR3. V lost 6 bases and J lost 2; bases outside the gene matches: 6. Germline CDR1 is KGHSH and CDR2 is LQKENI. The CDR3 loop is CASSPDRVNTEAFF. CDR3 in DNA: TGTGCCAGCTCCCCCGACAGGGTAAACACTGAAGCTTTCTTT.

The gene calls are TRBV19 and TRBJ1-6, with 7 bases fitting TRBD1. V trimming: 3 bases; J trimming: 7 bases; junction bases outside the gene matches: 9. The germline V gene has CDR1 LNHDA and CDR2 SQIVND (reference sequence). CDR3 length: 16 residues. The CDR3 loop is CASSMGKGAANSPLHF. Here the CDR3 DNA reads TGTGCCAGTAGTATGGGAAAGGGGGCGGCCAATTCACCCCTCCACTTT.

V is TRBV4-3 and J is TRBJ2-7; 10 nucleotides agree with TRBD2. The CDR3 covers 16 residues. The V gene's germline CDR1 is LGHNA and CDR2 YSLEER. V gave up 0 bases and J gave up 6 bases; unmatched junction bases: 8. The CDR3 region has the DNA TGCGCCAGCAGCCAAGATACTAGCGGGGTGCTCCGCGAGCAGTACTTC. Its translation: CASSQDTSGVLREQYF.

V is TRBV2 and J is TRBJ1-5; 7 bases agree with TRBD1. Losses at the gene ends were 4 bases for V and 1 base for J; bases not matched to a gene: 4. CDR1 is SNHLY, CDR2 FYNNEI, per germline. The CDR3 extends over 15 amino acids. The CDR3 region has the DNA TGTGCCAGCAGTGGGGACAGTTCAAGCAATCAGCCCCAGCATTTT. Protein product: CASSGDSSSNQPQHF.